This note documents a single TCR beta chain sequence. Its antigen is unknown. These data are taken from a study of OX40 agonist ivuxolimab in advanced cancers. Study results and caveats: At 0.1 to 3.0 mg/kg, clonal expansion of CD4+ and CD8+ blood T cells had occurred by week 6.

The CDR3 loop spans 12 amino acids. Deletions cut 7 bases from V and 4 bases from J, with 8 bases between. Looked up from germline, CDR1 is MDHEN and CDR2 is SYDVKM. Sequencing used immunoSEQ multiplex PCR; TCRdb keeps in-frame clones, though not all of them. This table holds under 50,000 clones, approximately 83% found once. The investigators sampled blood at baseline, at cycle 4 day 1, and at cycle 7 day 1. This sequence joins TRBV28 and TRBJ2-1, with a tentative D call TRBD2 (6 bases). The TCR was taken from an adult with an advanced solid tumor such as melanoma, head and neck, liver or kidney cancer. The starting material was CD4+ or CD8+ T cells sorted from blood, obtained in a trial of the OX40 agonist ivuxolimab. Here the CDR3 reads CASNGGYNEQFF. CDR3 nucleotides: TGTGCCAGCAACGGGGGATACAATGAGCAGTTCTTC.